This TCR beta chain was sequenced for a study of T cells in Graves' hyperthyroidism and ophthalmopathy. The wider study: Blood from the periphery was taken at initial diagnosis, before any treatment.

Patients with uncontrolled infections, other autoimmune diseases, pregnancy or lactation were excluded. Study findings and constraints: Researchers found most expanded thyroid clonotypes above 0.001 in blood as well. Ophthalmopathy, which appeared later, was predicted by the model a median roughly 6.6 months before onset.

The table lists this clonotype with many counts. The antigen is not known. Mismatch with germline at one junction end may stem from a read error. From RNA transcripts, TCR beta CDR3 regions were amplified. Primed by the HTBI set, a first-round RT-PCR was run on the TCR CDR3. TCRdb redid the calling of the multiplex PCR reads with MiXCR, one entry per CDR3 protein. Of over 650,000 distinct CDR3 sequences in the sample, 16% were seen once. The CDR3 length is 13 residues. Sequenced: blood. This chain connects TRBV12-3 or TRBV12-4 to TRBJ2-5, with D possibly being TRBD2 (5 bases). The TCR originated in a man between 18 and 35 years old with Graves' hyperthyroidism. As DNA, the CDR3 is TGTGCCAGCAGTTTTCGGGGAGAAGAGACCCAATACTTC. It translates to CASSFRGEETQYF.